A single sample gave rise to the 26 T cell receptor beta chains below, sequenced in a study of response to subunit inactivated influenza vaccine. MiXCR, run by TCRdb on the RT-PCR reads, gives a single entry per CDR3 protein. The data contain approximately 700,000 distinct CDR3 sequences, roughly 13% of them seen just once; the ten biggest clones take up approximately 6.5%. The sequences come from PBMCs from blood, collected approximately 15 days before vaccination. These receptors all stem from a man over 45 who received an inactivated influenza vaccine.

This clonotype was picked up a small number of times. The CDR3 coding sequence is TGTGCCAGCAGCTCGTACCTGAACACTGAAGCTTTCTTT. Amino acid sequence: CASSSYLNTEAFF. V and J are TRBV27 and TRBJ1-1; D unresolved. The germline V gene has CDR1 MNHEY and CDR2 SMNVEV (reference sequence). The CDR3 is 13 amino acids. V was shortened by 6 bases and J by 0 bases, with 8 bases between the two germline ends.

The J gene is TRBJ2-5, the V gene TRBV14; D is possibly TRBD1 (6 bases). The CDR3 has 16 amino acids. Germline-derived CDR1 and CDR2 are SGHDN and FVKESK. Trimming left V 3 bases short and J 4 bases short, with 18 bases between. The CDR3 is CASSHAPGAFGETQYF. Here the CDR3 DNA reads TGTGCCAGCAGCCACGCACCAGGGGCGTTCGGAGAGACCCAGTACTTC.

This clonotype was seen a few times. The chain uses TRBV14 and TRBJ1-2, with 10 bases matching TRBD1. This CDR3 is 15 amino acids long. The V and J ends lost 1 base and 4 bases, in that order; junction bases with no gene match: 3. Germline lookup yields CDR1 SGHDN and CDR2 FVKESK. The CDR3 here is CASSQGDRGFYGYTF. The CDR3 DNA reads as TGTGCCAGCAGCCAAGGGGACAGGGGATTCTATGGCTACACCTTC.

The gene calls are TRBV20-1 and TRBJ2-1; 8 bases fit TRBD2. Germline-derived CDR1 and CDR2 are DFQATT and SNEGSKA (reference sequence). The CDR3 has 12 residues. With 6 bases clipped from V and 7 bases from J, the junction kept 5 bases outside the gene matches. CDR3 protein: CSALAGTNEQFF. The DNA for the CDR3 is TGCAGTGCCCTAGCGGGCACGAATGAGCAGTTCTTC.

This clonotype was detected only a few times. The rearrangement uses TRBV4-3 and TRBJ2-2, with 9 bases lining up with TRBD2. Germline trimming cut 0 bases from V and 5 bases from J; bases unmatched to any gene: 7. The CDR3 contains 17 residues. Germline V gene data show CDR1 as LGHNA and CDR2 as YSLEER. The CDR3 spells CASSQDLWAGGTGELFF. In DNA form, the CDR3 reads TGCGCCAGCAGCCAAGATCTCTGGGCGGGGGGGACCGGGGAGCTGTTTTTT.

The V call is TRBV29-1, the J call TRBJ1-4; D remains unclear. The CDR3 length is 12 residues. CDR1 is SQVTM and CDR2 is ANQGSEA in the germline V gene. The CDR3 here is CSYRATNEKLFF. CDR3 sequence (DNA): TGCAGTTACCGGGCAACTAATGAAAAACTGTTTTTT.

The chain employs TRBV9 and TRBJ1-6; the D gene is possibly TRBD1 (6 bases). V lost 3 bases to trimming and J lost 4 bases, with 17 bases between them. CDR3 size: 17 residues. Looked up from germline, CDR1 is SGDLS and CDR2 is YYNGEE. As DNA, the CDR3 is TGTGCCAGCAGCGCCGGACACGGACAGCTATATAATTCACCCCTCCACTTT. This gives the protein CASSAGHGQLYNSPLHF.

This sequence joins TRBV7-9 and TRBJ2-7, with 8 bases that match TRBD2. The CDR3 totals 16 residues. CDR1 and CDR2 from the germline V gene are SEHNR and FQNEAQ (reference sequence). V shed 6 bases and J 1 base; nucleotides not matched to a gene: 11. The chain's CDR3 is CASSRSRGGRSYEQYF. CDR3 coding DNA: TGTGCCAGCAGTCGTTCTCGGGGGGGAAGATCCTACGAGCAGTACTTC.

This clonotype appeared a few times. The chain recombines TRBV12-3 or TRBV12-4 with TRBJ1-2; 8 positions agree with TRBD1. CDR3 size: 13 residues. V shed 4 bases and J 3 bases; nucleotides not matched to a gene: 1. As DNA, the CDR3 is TGTGCCAGCAGTTCAGGGGGCTACTATGGCTACACCTTC. It translates to CASSSGGYYGYTF.

This clonotype was seen a handful of times. The CDR3 coding sequence is TGTGCCAGCAGCTTTCAAGACTACGAGCAGTACTTC. Its translation is CASSFQDYEQYF. J is TRBJ2-7 and V is TRBV7-2; unclear D gene. V shed 3 bases and J shed 3 bases, with 6 bases lying between them. Germline V gene sequence: CDR1 SGHTA, CDR2 FQGNSA. The CDR3 is made up of 12 amino acids.

The chain joins TRBV28 to TRBJ2-1, with 7 bases fitting TRBD2. V lost 5 bases, J lost 6 bases, and 10 bases stayed unmatched. Germline V lookup: CDR1 MDHEN, CDR2 SYDVKM. The CDR3 is 15 amino acids. The CDR3 protein is CASSPIGGGPNEQFF. DNA of the CDR3: TGTGCCAGCAGTCCTATTGGGGGAGGGCCCAATGAGCAGTTCTTC.

The J gene is TRBJ1-3, the V gene TRBV29-1, with a tentative D call TRBD1 (5 bases). The germline V gene encodes CDR1 SQVTM and CDR2 ANQGSEA. The V end lost 6 bases, the J end lost 0 bases, and 12 bases lay between the germline ends. The CDR3 totals 14 residues. The CDR3 protein is CSVGGLSSGNTIYF. Written as DNA, the CDR3 is TGCAGCGTGGGGGGTCTGAGCTCTGGAAACACCATATATTTT.

This clonotype was seen a handful of times. The gene calls are TRBV6-6 and TRBJ1-2; the D gene is possibly TRBD1 (6 bases). The germline V and J ends were trimmed by 11 bases and 8 bases, with 15 bases remaining between them. The CDR3 contains 11 residues. Germline lookup yields CDR1 MNHNY and CDR2 SVGAGI (reference sequence). The CDR3 reads CAATGADGYTF. In DNA, the CDR3 is TGTGCCGCGACAGGTGCCGACGGCTACACCTTC.

In this sample, this clonotype turned up many times. One end of the junction varies from germline; a read error may be responsible. This chain uses TRBV27 with TRBJ2-1; 9 nucleotides match TRBD2. The CDR3 is 15 amino acids. Germline lookup yields CDR1 MNHEY and CDR2 SMNVEV (reference sequence). The CDR3 nucleotides are TGTGCCAGCAGTTACCGTAGCGGGAGATACAGTGAGCAGTTCTTC. Amino acid sequence: CASSYRSGRYSEQFF.

This clonotype was picked up a small number of times. The rearrangement joins TRBV13 to TRBJ2-1; TRBD2 aligns across 11 bases. Unmatched junction bases numbered 7, after V lost 5 bases and J lost 4 bases. The V gene's germline CDR1 is PRHDT and CDR2 FYEKMQ (reference sequence). CDR3 length equals 16 residues. This CDR3 is CASSALAGGPYNEQFF. Written as DNA, the CDR3 is TGTGCCAGCAGCGCCCTAGCGGGAGGACCTTACAATGAGCAGTTCTTC.

The rearrangement links TRBV5-1 to TRBJ1-3; no reliable D call. Looked up from germline, CDR1 is SGHRS and CDR2 is YFSETQ. CDR3 length equals 16 residues. V lost 0 bases and J 0 bases, leaving 10 bases between the germline ends. The CDR3 is CASSLGAVDSGNTIYF. CDR3 DNA: TGCGCCAGCAGCTTGGGAGCGGTTGACTCTGGAAACACCATATATTTT.

The V gene is TRBV6-2 or TRBV6-3, the J gene TRBJ1-1; the match to TRBD1 covers 8 bases. This CDR3 comprises 14 residues. From germline, CDR1 is MNHEY and CDR2 SVGEGT. V lost 6 bases, J lost 6 bases, and 9 bases stayed unmatched. The CDR3 protein is CASRQGVGQPEAFF. As DNA, the CDR3 is TGTGCCAGCAGACAGGGGGTAGGTCAGCCTGAAGCTTTCTTT.

The V gene is TRBV3-1, the J gene TRBJ2-3; D unresolved. V lost 8 bases and J lost 9, with 9 bases in between. CDR3 length equals 10 residues. Germline loops: CDR1 LGHDT, CDR2 YNNKEL (reference sequence). The CDR3 DNA sequence: TGTGCCAGCGGGGAATTCACGCAGTATTTT. The encoded protein is CASGEFTQYF.

This clonotype appeared a few times. The rearrangement uses TRBV12-3 or TRBV12-4 and TRBJ1-1, with D unclear. The CDR3 is 11 amino acids. V was cut by 6 bases and J by 7 bases, with 9 bases left in between. Here the CDR3 reads CASSNYIEAFF. CDR3 nucleotide sequence: TGTGCCAGCAGCAACTACATTGAAGCTTTCTTT.

The genes are TRBV5-1 and TRBJ1-1, with D tentatively TRBD1 (5 bases). V lost 3 bases, J lost 4 bases, and 16 bases lay in between. The CDR3 is made up of 15 amino acids. CDR1 is SGHRS, CDR2 YFSETQ, per germline. The CDR3 here is CASSWGAGLGTEAFF. In nucleotides, the CDR3 is TGCGCCAGCAGCTGGGGCGCAGGCTTGGGCACTGAAGCTTTCTTT.

This clonotype showed up just a few times. The J gene is TRBJ1-3, the V gene TRBV3-1; D remains ambiguous. The CDR3 spans 15 residues. Trimming pared 0 bases from V and 0 bases from J, leaving 6 bases between. The germline CDR1 and CDR2 sequences are LGHDT and YNNKEL (reference sequence). Written as DNA, the CDR3 is TGTGCCAGCAGCCAAGAAACAGTCTCTGGAAACACCATATATTTT. Protein product: CASSQETVSGNTIYF. The variable domain in full, with the rest retrieved from reference TRBV3-1 and TRBJ1-3, is DTAVSQTPKYLVTQMGNDKSIKCEQNLGHDTMYWYKQDSKKFLKIMFSYNNKELIINETVPNRFSPKSPDKAHLNLHINSLELGDSAVYFCASSQETVSGNTIYFGEGSWLTVV.

This clonotype appeared a few times. The rearrangement joins TRBV9 to TRBJ1-6; D is unresolved. This CDR3 has 13 residues. V shed 3 bases and J shed 6 bases, with 7 bases lying between them. From germline, CDR1 is SGDLS and CDR2 YYNGEE. The CDR3 sequence is CASSAEINSPLHF. The CDR3, as DNA: TGTGCCAGCAGCGCCGAGATTAATTCACCCCTCCACTTT.

This clonotype was seen a few times. The V and J genes are TRBV3-1 and TRBJ2-5; 11 positions agree with TRBD2. CDR1 is LGHDT, CDR2 YNNKEL, per germline (reference sequence). Trimming took 4 bases from V and 5 from J; bases not matched to a gene: 9. The CDR3 runs to 16 residues. The CDR3 spells CASSPLAGGGLETQYF. The CDR3 bases are TGTGCCAGCAGCCCGTTAGCGGGAGGGGGACTTGAGACCCAGTACTTC.

This clonotype was counted between two and nine times. The V call is TRBV20-1, the J call TRBJ2-1, with D tentatively TRBD2 (7 bases). In germline, CDR1 is DFQATT, CDR2 SNEGSKA (reference sequence). This CDR3 spans 17 amino acids. V shed 0 bases and J shed 4 bases, with 19 bases lying between them. Here the CDR3 DNA reads TGCAGTGCTAGAGATCCCAGTGGCGGGGGCTTTTACAATGAGCAGTTCTTC. Its translation is CSARDPSGGGFYNEQFF.

The V and J genes are TRBV15 and TRBJ2-2; the D gene is possibly TRBD2 (5 bases). CDR1 LNHNV and CDR2 YYDKDF come from the germline V gene (reference sequence). The CDR3 contains 14 residues. The ends were cut back, 2 bases at V and 4 bases at J, with 8 bases in the middle. The CDR3 region is CATSRISGTGELFF. In DNA form, the CDR3 reads TGTGCCACCAGCAGAATAAGCGGCACCGGGGAGCTGTTTTTT. Combining the CDR3 with reference TRBV15 and TRBJ2-2 gives the whole variable domain DAMVIQNPRYQVTQFGKPVTLSCSQTLNHNVMYWYQQKSSQAPKLLFHYYDKDFNNEADTPDNFQSRRPNTSFCFLDIRSPGLGDTAMYLCATSRISGTGELFFGEGSRLTVL.

The rearrangement joins TRBV4-1 to TRBJ1-6; tentatively, D is TRBD1 (5 bases). Germline V gene lookup returns CDR1 MGHRA and CDR2 YSYEKL. The CDR3 totals 14 residues. Trimming pared 6 bases from V and 4 bases from J, leaving 10 bases between. CDR3: CASRRDRYNSPLHF. The CDR3 region has the DNA TGCGCCAGCAGACGGGACCGATATAATTCACCCCTCCACTTT.